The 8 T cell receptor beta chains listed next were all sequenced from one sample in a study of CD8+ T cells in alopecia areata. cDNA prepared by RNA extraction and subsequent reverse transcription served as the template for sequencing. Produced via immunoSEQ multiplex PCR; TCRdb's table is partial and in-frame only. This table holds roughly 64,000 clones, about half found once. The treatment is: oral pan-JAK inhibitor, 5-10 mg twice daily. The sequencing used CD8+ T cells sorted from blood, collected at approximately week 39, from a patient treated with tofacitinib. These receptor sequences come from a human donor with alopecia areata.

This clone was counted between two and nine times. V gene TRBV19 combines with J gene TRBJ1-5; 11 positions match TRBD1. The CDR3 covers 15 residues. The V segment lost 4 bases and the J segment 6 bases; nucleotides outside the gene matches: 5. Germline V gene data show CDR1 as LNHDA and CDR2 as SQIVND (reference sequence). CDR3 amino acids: CASSTGQGASQPQHF. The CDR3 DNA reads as TGTGCCAGTAGTACTGGACAGGGGGCTAGTCAGCCCCAGCATTTT.

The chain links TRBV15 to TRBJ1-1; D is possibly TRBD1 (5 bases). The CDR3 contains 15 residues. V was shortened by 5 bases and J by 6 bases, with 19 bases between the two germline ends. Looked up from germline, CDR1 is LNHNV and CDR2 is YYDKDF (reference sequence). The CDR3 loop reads CATSGTWEGKPEAFF. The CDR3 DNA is TGTGCCACCAGCGGGACGTGGGAGGGGAAGCCTGAAGCTTTCTTT.

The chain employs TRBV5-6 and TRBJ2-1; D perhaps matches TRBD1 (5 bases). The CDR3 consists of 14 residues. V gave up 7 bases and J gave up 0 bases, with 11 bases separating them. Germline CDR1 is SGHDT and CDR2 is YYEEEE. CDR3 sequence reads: CASQRGFSYNEQFF. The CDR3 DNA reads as TGTGCCAGCCAAAGGGGCTTCTCCTACAATGAGCAGTTCTTC.

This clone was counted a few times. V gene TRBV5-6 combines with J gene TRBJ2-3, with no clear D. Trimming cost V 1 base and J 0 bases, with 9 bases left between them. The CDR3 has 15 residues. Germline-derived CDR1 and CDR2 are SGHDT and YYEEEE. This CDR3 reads CASSLIYSSTDTQYF. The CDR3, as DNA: TGTGCCAGCAGCTTGATCTACTCTAGCACAGATACGCAGTATTTT.

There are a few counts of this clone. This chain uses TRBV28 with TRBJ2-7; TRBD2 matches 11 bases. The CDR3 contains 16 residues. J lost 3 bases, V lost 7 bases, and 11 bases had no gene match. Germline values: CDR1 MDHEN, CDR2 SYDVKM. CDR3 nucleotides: TGTGCCAGCACATTAGCGGGAGGGCCATTGGGCTACGAGCAGTACTTC. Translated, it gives CASTLAGGPLGYEQYF.

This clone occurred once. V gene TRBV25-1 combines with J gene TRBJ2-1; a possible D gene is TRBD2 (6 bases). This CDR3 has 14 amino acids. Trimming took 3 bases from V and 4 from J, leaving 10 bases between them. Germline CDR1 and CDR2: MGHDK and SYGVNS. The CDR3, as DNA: TGTGCCAGCAGTGATAGCGGAAGTTACAATGAGCAGTTCTTC. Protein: CASSDSGSYNEQFF.

The CDR3 loop reads CASSPALAEVVYNEQFF. CDR3 DNA: TGTGCCAGCAGCCCGGCCTTAGCGGAGGTGGTATACAATGAGCAGTTCTTC. The chain has TRBV7-2 and TRBJ2-1, with D possibly matching TRBD2 (6 bases). The CDR3 has 17 residues. CDR1 is SGHTA, CDR2 FQGNSA, per germline. Trimming took 5 bases from V and 4 from J, leaving 21 bases between them. The whole variable domain, remainder taken from reference TRBV7-2 and TRBJ2-1, is GAGVSQSPSNKVTEKGKDVELRCDPISGHTALYWYRQSLGQGLEFLIYFQGNSAPDKSGLPSDRFSAERTGGSVSTLTIQRTQQEDSAVYLCASSPALAEVVYNEQFFGPGTRLTVL.

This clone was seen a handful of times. The CDR3 DNA is TGTGCCAGCAGCGATCCGGGTAACAGGGGGTCGAACACCGGGGAGCTGTTTTTT. Its translation is CASSDPGNRGSNTGELFF. The gene calls are TRBV9 and TRBJ2-2; TRBD1 aligns across 8 bases. V was clipped by 3 bases and J by 0 bases; unmatched bases: 10. The CDR3 totals 18 residues. Looked up from germline, CDR1 is SGDLS and CDR2 is YYNGEE.